The rows below give T cell receptor beta chains drawn from one sample of a study of spatial heterogeneity in lung cancer. One entry per CDR3 protein results from TCRdb running MiXCR on the 5' RACE reads. The sample has 40,000 to 50,000 distinct CDR3 sequences, about 10% seen once; the top ten hold approximately 17%. The material sequenced was PBMCs, taken at follow-up. The receptors here all came from a female donor with early-stage non-small cell lung cancer. Each CDR3 is given with its conserved first and last residue. Fields, in order: J gene, clone size, V gene, D gene, CDR3 protein, CDR3 DNA. D genes are given only for firm matches. Clone size is not always given. Where it is, it says once, few, many or a class for expanded clones.

TRBJ1-1 few TRBV6-5 NA CASSYDGNTEAFF TGTGCCAGCAGTTACGACGGGAACACTGAAGCTTTCTTT
TRBJ2-7 many TRBV9 TRBD1 CASSSGSATGTREQYF TGTGCCAGCAGCTCAGGAAGCGCGACAGGGACGCGAGAGCAGTACTTC
TRBJ2-3 few TRBV2 NA CASGSGRLSTDTQYF TGTGCCAGCGGGAGTGGGAGACTTAGCACAGATACGCAGTATTTT
TRBJ1-2 many TRBV29-1 TRBD1 CSANSGGAQGYTF TGCAGCGCCAATTCAGGGGGCGCACAGGGCTACACCTTC
TRBJ2-3 NA TRBV20-1 TRBD2 CSAQPTSGGHTDTQYF TGCAGTGCGCAGCCGACTAGCGGGGGGCACACAGATACGCAGTATTTT
TRBJ2-1 many TRBV29-1 NA CSVRNMGDEQFF TGCAGCGTTCGCAACATGGGGGATGAGCAGTTCTTC
TRBJ2-5 NA TRBV20-1 TRBD1 CSVKRYEGAAETQYF TGCAGTGTCAAGAGATATGAGGGGGCCGCAGAGACCCAGTACTTC
TRBJ2-7 few TRBV7-9 NA CASGRGVHEQYF TGTGCCAGCGGCCGCGGGGTCCACGAGCAGTACTTC
TRBJ2-7 few TRBV20-1 NA CSARARFTRHLTPYEQYF TGCAGTGCTAGAGCCAGGTTCACGAGACACCTAACACCCTACGAGCAGTACTTC
TRBJ2-1 many TRBV11-3 NA CASSHRRSSYNEQFF TGTGCCAGCAGCCATCGACGGAGCTCCTACAATGAGCAGTTCTTC
TRBJ1-1 many TRBV6-1 NA CASSGQGLGDTEAFF TGTGCCAGCAGTGGGCAGGGGCTGGGTGACACTGAAGCTTTCTTT
TRBJ2-5 NA TRBV20-1 NA CSASWGWYQETQYF TGCAGTGCTAGCTGGGGCTGGTACCAAGAGACCCAGTACTTC
TRBJ2-1 medium-sized TRBV7-2 TRBD2 CASSPRGGNEQFF TGTGCCAGCAGCCCACGGGGGGGCAATGAGCAGTTCTTC
TRBJ2-7 NA TRBV7-2 NA CASSFGPLYEQYF TGTGCCAGCAGCTTCGGGCCACTCTACGAGCAGTACTTC
TRBJ1-3 NA TRBV9 NA CASSAGTSGNTIYF TGTGCCAGCAGCGCCGGGACTTCTGGAAACACCATATATTTT
TRBJ2-1 few TRBV7-9 NA CASSPSAQNREQFF TGTGCCAGCAGCCCCTCGGCCCAGAACAGGGAGCAGTTCTTC
TRBJ2-3 few TRBV11-2 NA CASSLWVGARLTTQYF TGTGCCAGCAGCTTGTGGGTCGGAGCGCGCCTCACTACGCAGTATTTT
TRBJ2-3 many TRBV9 NA CASSVGVASTDTQYF TGTGCCAGCAGCGTAGGGGTCGCGAGCACAGATACGCAGTATTTT
TRBJ2-1 many TRBV6-2/TRBV6-3 TRBD2 CASSYGERGAYNEQFF TGTGCCAGCAGTTACGGGGAGCGGGGGGCTTACAATGAGCAGTTCTTC
TRBJ1-6 many TRBV5-1 TRBD1 CASSTQTGGNSPLHF TGCGCCAGCAGCACCCAGACAGGGGGAAATTCACCCCTCCACTTT
TRBJ2-1 few TRBV12-3/TRBV12-4 NA CATGRSEQFF TGTGCCACGGGGCGGAGTGAGCAGTTCTTC
TRBJ2-1 NA TRBV19 NA CASSHPGGITSYNEQFF TGTGCCAGTAGTCATCCAGGTGGGATCACCTCCTACAATGAGCAGTTCTTC
TRBJ1-5 many TRBV7-9 NA CASSLVGPGQPQHF TGTGCCAGCAGCTTAGTGGGTCCTGGACAGCCCCAGCATTTT
TRBJ2-1 few TRBV11-2 NA CASSTGTRNEQFF TGTGCCAGCAGCACCGGGACCCGCAATGAGCAGTTCTTC
TRBJ1-2 few TRBV11-1 NA CASSLESTGYTF TGTGCCAGCAGCTTAGAATCCACTGGCTACACCTTC
TRBJ2-7 many TRBV28 TRBD1 CASSLWQGASYEQYF TGTGCCAGCAGTTTGTGGCAGGGGGCTTCCTACGAGCAGTACTTC
TRBJ2-1 few TRBV7-6 NA CASSPRDPLRLSGEQFF TGTGCCAGCAGCCCCCGGGACCCTTTACGATTGAGCGGGGAGCAGTTCTTC
TRBJ1-1 few TRBV7-6 TRBD1 CASRSPGTGDEAFF TGTGCCAGCAGATCCCCCGGGACAGGGGATGAAGCTTTCTTT
TRBJ2-2 many TRBV12-3/TRBV12-4 NA CASRPGVNTGELFF TGTGCCAGCAGGCCCGGGGTGAACACCGGGGAGCTGTTTTTT
TRBJ1-4 many TRBV5-5 NA CASSAFPTGKKEKLFF TGTGCCAGCAGCGCCTTCCCCACAGGGAAGAAGGAAAAACTGTTTTTT
TRBJ2-5 few TRBV11-2 TRBD1 CASSSYLGGSETQYF TGTGCCAGCAGCTCTTATTTAGGGGGCTCGGAGACCCAGTACTTC
TRBJ2-3 NA TRBV28 TRBD2 CASSLAGDSTDTQYF TGTGCCAGCAGTTTGGCGGGGGATAGCACAGATACGCAGTATTTT
TRBJ2-7 NA TRBV5-1 NA CASSLVGDASYEQYF TGCGCCAGCAGCTTGGTAGGGGACGCATCTTACGAGCAGTACTTC
TRBJ1-1 many TRBV4-1 NA CASSQWQGSDTEAFF TGCGCCAGCAGCCAATGGCAGGGGTCTGACACTGAAGCTTTCTTT
TRBJ2-3 few TRBV13 NA CASSSGRTDTQYF TGTGCCAGCAGCTCCGGACGCACAGATACGCAGTATTTT
TRBJ2-7 few TRBV20-1 TRBD1 CSANRATGLSYEQYF TGCAGTGCTAACCGCGCGACAGGGCTATCCTACGAGCAGTACTTC
TRBJ2-1 NA TRBV7-3 NA CASSLDGNNEQFF TGTGCCAGCAGCTTAGACGGTAACAATGAGCAGTTCTTC
TRBJ2-5 few TRBV7-8 NA CASSLGAQETQYF TGTGCCAGCAGCTTAGGGGCCCAAGAGACCCAGTACTTC